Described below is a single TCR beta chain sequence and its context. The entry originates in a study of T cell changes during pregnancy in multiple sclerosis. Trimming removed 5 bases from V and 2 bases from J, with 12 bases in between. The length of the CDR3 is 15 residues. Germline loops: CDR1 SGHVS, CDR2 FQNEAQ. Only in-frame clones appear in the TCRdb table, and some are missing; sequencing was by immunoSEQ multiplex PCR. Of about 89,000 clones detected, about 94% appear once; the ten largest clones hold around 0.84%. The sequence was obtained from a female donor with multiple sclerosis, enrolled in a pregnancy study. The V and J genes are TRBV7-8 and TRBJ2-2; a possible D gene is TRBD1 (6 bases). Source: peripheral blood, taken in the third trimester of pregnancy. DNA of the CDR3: TGTGCCAGCAGCCTACGGACAGCCAACACCGGGGAGCTGTTTTTT. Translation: CASSLRTANTGELFF.